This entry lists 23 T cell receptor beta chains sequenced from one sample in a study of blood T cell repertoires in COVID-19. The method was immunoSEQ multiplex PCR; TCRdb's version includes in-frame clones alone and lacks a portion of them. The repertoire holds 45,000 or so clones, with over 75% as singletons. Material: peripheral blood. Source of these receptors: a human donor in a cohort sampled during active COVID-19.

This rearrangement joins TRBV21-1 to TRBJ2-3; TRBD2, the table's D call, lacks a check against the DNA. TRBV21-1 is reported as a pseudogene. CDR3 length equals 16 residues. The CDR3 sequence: CASSKEGRDSAYTQYF. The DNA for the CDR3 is TGTGCCAGCAGCAAAGAGGGGCGGGACTCCGCATATACGCAGTATTTT.

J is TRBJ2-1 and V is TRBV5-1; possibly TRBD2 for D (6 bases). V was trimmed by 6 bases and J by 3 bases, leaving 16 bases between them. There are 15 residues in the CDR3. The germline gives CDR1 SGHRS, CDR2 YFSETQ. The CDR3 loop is CASTERDSNYNEQFF. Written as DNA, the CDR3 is TGCGCCAGCACGGAAAGGGACTCTAACTACAATGAGCAGTTCTTC.

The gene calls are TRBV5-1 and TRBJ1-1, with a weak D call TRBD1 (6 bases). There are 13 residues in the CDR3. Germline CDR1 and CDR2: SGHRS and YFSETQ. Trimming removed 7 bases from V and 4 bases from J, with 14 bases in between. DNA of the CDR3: TGCGCCAGCCGTCAGGGGCAGGCCACTGAAGCTTTCTTT. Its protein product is CASRQGQATEAFF.

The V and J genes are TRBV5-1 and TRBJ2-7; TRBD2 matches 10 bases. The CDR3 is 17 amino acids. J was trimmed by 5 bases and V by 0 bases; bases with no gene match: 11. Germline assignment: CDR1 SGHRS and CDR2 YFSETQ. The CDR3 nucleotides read TGCGCCAGCAGCTTGGCCCAGCGGGGGGGCCTTTACGACGAGCAGTACTTC. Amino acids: CASSLAQRGGLYDEQYF.

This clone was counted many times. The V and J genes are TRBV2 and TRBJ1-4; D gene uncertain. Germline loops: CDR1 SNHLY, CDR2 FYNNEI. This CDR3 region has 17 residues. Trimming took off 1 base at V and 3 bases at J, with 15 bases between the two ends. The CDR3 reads CASSEVEVFQANEKLFF. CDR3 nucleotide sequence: TGTGCCAGCAGTGAAGTGGAGGTTTTCCAAGCTAATGAAAAACTGTTTTTT.

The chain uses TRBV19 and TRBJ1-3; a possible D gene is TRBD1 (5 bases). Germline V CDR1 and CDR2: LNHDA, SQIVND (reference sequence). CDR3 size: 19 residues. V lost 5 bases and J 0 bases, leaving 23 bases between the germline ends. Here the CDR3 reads CASSPRLRDSRGSGNTIYF. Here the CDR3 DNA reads TGTGCCAGTAGTCCGCGCTTGAGGGACTCCCGGGGCTCTGGAAACACCATATATTTT.

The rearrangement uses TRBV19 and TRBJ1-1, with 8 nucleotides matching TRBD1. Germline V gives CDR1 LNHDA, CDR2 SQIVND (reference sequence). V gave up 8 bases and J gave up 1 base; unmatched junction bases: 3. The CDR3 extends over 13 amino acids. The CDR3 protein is CASGDRQNTEAFF. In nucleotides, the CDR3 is TGTGCCAGTGGGGACAGGCAGAACACTGAAGCTTTCTTT.

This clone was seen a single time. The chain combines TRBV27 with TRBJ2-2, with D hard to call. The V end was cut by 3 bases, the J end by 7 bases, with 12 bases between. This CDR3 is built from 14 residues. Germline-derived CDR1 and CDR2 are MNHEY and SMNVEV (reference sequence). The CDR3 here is CASSFLPVSGELFF. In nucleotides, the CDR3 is TGTGCCAGCAGTTTTCTTCCCGTGAGCGGGGAGCTGTTTTTT.

CDR3 sequence: CASSPRGGVSTDTQYF. The CDR3, as DNA: TGTGCCAGCAGCCCTAGAGGGGGGGTCAGCACAGATACGCAGTATTTT. V gene TRBV7-8 combines with J gene TRBJ2-3, with a weak D call TRBD2 (7 bases). The V and J ends lost 5 bases and 0 bases respectively, with 15 bases between them. This CDR3 is built from 16 residues. The germline V gene has CDR1 SGHVS and CDR2 FQNEAQ.

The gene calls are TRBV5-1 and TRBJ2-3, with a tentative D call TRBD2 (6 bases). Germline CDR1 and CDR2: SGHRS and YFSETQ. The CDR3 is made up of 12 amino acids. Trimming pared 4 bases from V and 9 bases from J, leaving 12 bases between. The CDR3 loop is CASSPSGDTQYF. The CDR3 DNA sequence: TGCGCCAGCAGCCCCTCGGGGGACACGCAGTATTTT. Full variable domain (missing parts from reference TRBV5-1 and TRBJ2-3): KAGVTQTPRYLIKTRGQQVTLSCSPISGHRSVSWYQQTPGQGLQFLFEYFSETQRNKGNFPGRFSGRQFSNSRSEMNVSTLELGDSALYLCASSPSGDTQYFGPGTRLTVL.

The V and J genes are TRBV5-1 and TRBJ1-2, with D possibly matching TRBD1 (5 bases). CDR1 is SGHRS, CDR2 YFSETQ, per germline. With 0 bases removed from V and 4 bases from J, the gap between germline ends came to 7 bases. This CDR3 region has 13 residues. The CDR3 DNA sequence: TGCGCCAGCAGCTTGGGACAGAGCTATGGCTACACCTTC. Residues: CASSLGQSYGYTF.

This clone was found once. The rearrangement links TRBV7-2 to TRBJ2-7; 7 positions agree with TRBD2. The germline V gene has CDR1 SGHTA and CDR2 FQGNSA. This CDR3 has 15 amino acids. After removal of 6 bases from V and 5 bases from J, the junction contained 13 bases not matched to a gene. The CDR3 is CASRSTGTTYDEQYF. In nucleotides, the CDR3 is TGTGCCAGCAGGTCAACCGGGACTACCTACGACGAGCAGTACTTC.

CDR3: CASRTLSTYNSPLHF. As DNA, the CDR3 is TGTGCCAGCCGGACACTAAGCACCTATAATTCACCCCTCCACTTT. The rearrangement links TRBV6-6 to TRBJ1-6; D possibly corresponds to TRBD1 (5 bases). Trimming took 8 bases from V and 2 from J, leaving 13 bases between them. The CDR3 runs to 15 residues. The germline V gene encodes CDR1 MNHNY and CDR2 SVGAGI (reference sequence).

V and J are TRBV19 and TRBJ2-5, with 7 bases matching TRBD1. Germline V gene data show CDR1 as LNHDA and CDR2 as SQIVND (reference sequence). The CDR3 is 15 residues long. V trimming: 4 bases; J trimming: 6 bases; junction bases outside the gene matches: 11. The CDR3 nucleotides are TGTGCCAGTAGTACGGGACAGACGCAAGGAAAGACCCAGTACTTC. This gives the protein CASSTGQTQGKTQYF.

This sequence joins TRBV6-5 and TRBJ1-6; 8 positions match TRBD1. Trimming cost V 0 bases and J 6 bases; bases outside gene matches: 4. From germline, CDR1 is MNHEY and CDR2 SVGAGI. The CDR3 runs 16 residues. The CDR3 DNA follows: TGTGCCAGCAGTTACTCGGGCAGGGGGCGTAATTCACCCCTCCACTTT. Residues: CASSYSGRGRNSPLHF.

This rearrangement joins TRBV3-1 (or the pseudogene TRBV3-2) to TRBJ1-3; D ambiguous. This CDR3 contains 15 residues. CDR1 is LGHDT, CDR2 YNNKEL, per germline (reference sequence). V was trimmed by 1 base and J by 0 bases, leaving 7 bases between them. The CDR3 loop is CASSQVRSSGNTIYF. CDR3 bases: TGTGCCAGCAGCCAAGTACGGTCCTCTGGAAACACCATATATTTT.

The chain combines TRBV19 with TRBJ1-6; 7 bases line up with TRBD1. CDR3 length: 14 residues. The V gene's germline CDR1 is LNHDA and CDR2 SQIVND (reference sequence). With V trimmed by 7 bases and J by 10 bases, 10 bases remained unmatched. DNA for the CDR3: TGTGCCAGTACCCTGACAGGGTCGGGGTCACCCCTCCACTTT. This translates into CASTLTGSGSPLHF.

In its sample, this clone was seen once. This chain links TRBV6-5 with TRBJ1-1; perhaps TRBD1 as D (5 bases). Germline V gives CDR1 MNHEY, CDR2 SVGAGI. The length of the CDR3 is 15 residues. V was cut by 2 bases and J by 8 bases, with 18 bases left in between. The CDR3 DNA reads TGTGCCAGCAGTTACCGGTCAGGGCCCCCCCGGGAAGCTTTCTTT. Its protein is CASSYRSGPPREAFF.

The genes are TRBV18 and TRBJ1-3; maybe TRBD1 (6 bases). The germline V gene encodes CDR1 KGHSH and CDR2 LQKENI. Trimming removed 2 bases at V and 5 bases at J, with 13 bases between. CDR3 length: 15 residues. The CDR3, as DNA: TGTGCCAGCTCACCAACAACAGGGAGTAGAAACACCATATATTTT. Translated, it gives CASSPTTGSRNTIYF.

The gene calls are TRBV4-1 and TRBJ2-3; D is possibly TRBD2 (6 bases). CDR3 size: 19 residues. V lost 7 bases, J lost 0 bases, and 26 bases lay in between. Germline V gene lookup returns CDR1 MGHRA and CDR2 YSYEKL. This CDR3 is CASTPVEGSAISSTDTQYF. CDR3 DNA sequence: TGCGCCAGCACCCCGGTGGAGGGTAGCGCCATTTCTAGCACAGATACGCAGTATTTT.

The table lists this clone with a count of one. The CDR3, as DNA: TGTGCCAGCAGCTTAGTAGCAGGGGCCAGCTCTGGAAACACCATATATTTT. It yields the protein CASSLVAGASSGNTIYF. The chain couples TRBV7-8 to TRBJ1-3, with D maybe TRBD1 (6 bases). V dropped 1 base and J dropped 0 bases, with 13 bases sitting between them. CDR1 and CDR2 from the germline V gene are SGHVS and FQNEAQ. This CDR3 contains 17 residues.

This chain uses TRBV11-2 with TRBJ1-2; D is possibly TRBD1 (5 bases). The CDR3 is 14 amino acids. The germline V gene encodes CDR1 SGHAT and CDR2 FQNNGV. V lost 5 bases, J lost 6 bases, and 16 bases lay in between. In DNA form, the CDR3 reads TGTGCCAGCAGCAACGAAGTCGGGGGTAATGGCTACACCTTC. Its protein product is CASSNEVGGNGYTF.

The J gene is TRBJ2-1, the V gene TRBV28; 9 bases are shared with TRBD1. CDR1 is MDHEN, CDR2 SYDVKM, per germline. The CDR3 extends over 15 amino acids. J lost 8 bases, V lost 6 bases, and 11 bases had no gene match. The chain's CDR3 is CASRGQGSSGHEQFF. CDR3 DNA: TGTGCCAGCAGGGGACAGGGTTCTTCGGGTCATGAGCAGTTCTTC.